Shown below are 13 T cell receptor beta chains from a single sample sequenced in a study of T-cell memory formation after mild COVID-19. TCRdb recomputed calls from the 5' RACE reads with MiXCR, one row per CDR3 protein. This sample has hundreds of thousands of distinct CDR3 sequences, with less than 25% found just once. The sample was PBMCs or a T cell subset sorted from them (not recorded which). These receptor sequences come from an adult woman who had mild COVID-19 (a few samples of this study predate the infection). Cell type and time point are not known.

V and J are TRBV27 and TRBJ2-7; 8 bases agree with TRBD1. Trimming took 3 bases from V and 1 from J; bases not matched to a gene: 5. Germline CDR1 MNHEY, CDR2 SMNVEV (reference sequence). The CDR3 contains 15 residues. The CDR3 region is CASSFLGTGSYEQYF. The CDR3 DNA follows: TGTGCCAGCAGTTTTCTTGGGACAGGATCCTACGAGCAGTACTTC.

This clonotype has only a few counts. CDR3 protein: CASSQDRTLRGYEQYF. The CDR3 DNA is TGCGCCAGCAGCCAAGATCGGACACTACGCGGCTACGAGCAGTACTTC. V and J are TRBV4-3 and TRBJ2-7; TRBD1 is a possible D gene (5 bases). V was pared by 0 bases and J by 3 bases, with 15 bases between. Germline lookup yields CDR1 LGHNA and CDR2 YSLEER. The CDR3 contains 16 residues.

This clonotype was counted a few times. This chain links TRBV18 with TRBJ2-1, with 7 bases fitting TRBD1. Germline V lookup: CDR1 KGHSH, CDR2 LQKENI. The CDR3 totals 13 residues. Trimming removed 7 bases from V and 5 bases from J; junction bases left unmatched: 5. The CDR3 coding sequence is TGTGCCAGCTGTAGACAGGGTCACAATGAGCAGTTCTTC. This gives the protein CASCRQGHNEQFF.

Written as DNA, the CDR3 is TGTGCCAGCAGCTTAGCATCTCTGCGAGGACCCACCTACGAGCAGTACTTC. Amino acids: CASSLASLRGPTYEQYF. The chain employs TRBV7-9 and TRBJ2-7; D is uncertain. V was shortened by 0 bases and J by 2 bases, with 17 bases between the two germline ends. This CDR3 is built from 17 residues. Germline values: CDR1 SEHNR, CDR2 FQNEAQ (reference sequence).

The chain uses TRBV5-5 and TRBJ1-2; 9 nucleotides match TRBD1. V lost 3 bases and J lost 3; bases outside the gene matches: 3. The CDR3 runs 14 residues. Germline V gene lookup returns CDR1 SGHKS and CDR2 YYEKEE (reference sequence). CDR3 residues: CASSSDRGDYGYTF. CDR3 DNA: TGTGCCAGCAGCTCCGACAGGGGGGACTATGGCTACACCTTC.

This rearrangement joins TRBV5-1 to TRBJ1-4; D remains unclear. V was cut by 4 bases and J by 2 bases, with 21 bases left in between. The CDR3 covers 18 residues. CDR1 is SGHRS and CDR2 is YFSETQ in the germline V gene. This CDR3 reads CASSANSPAIATNEKLFF. CDR3 in DNA: TGCGCCAGCAGCGCAAATTCCCCAGCCATCGCGACTAATGAAAAACTGTTTTTT.

The rearrangement links TRBV20-1 to TRBJ2-2; D is unclear. The length of the CDR3 is 12 residues. Germline V CDR1 and CDR2: DFQATT, SNEGSKA (reference sequence). Trimming removed 1 base at V and 10 bases at J, with 10 bases between. The CDR3 is CSARALSEELFF. CDR3 sequence (DNA): TGCAGTGCTAGAGCTCTCTCCGAGGAGCTGTTTTTT.

The chain uses TRBV7-9 and TRBJ2-1; no reliable D call. V gave up 5 bases and J gave up 8 bases, with 7 bases separating them. Germline CDR1 and CDR2: SEHNR and FQNEAQ (reference sequence). This CDR3 region has 11 residues. CDR3: CASSHSYEQFF. For the CDR3, the DNA is TGTGCCAGCAGCCATAGTTATGAGCAGTTCTTC.

This clonotype was observed a few times. V is TRBV5-1 and J is TRBJ2-7, with D unclear. CDR1 and CDR2 (germline): SGHRS, YFSETQ. Trimming took off 4 bases at V and 2 bases at J, with 13 bases between the two ends. The CDR3 is 14 residues long. As DNA, the CDR3 is TGCGCCAGCAGCCGGCCCAGTGACCCCTACGAGCAGTACTTC. Protein: CASSRPSDPYEQYF.

This clonotype was seen only once. The chain joins TRBV14 to TRBJ2-7; D is ambiguous. The CDR3 has 14 residues. Trimming cost V 8 bases and J 2 bases, with 16 bases left between them. Germline V lookup: CDR1 SGHDN, CDR2 FVKESK. As DNA, the CDR3 is TGTGCCAGCTCCCCCAGGCAGCCACCCTACGAGCAGTACTTC. The encoded protein is CASSPRQPPYEQYF.

The sample holds a few counts of this clonotype. The CDR3 reads CASSPGGPSGGVPGAQYF. The CDR3 DNA follows: TGTGCCAGCAGTCCCGGGGGCCCTAGCGGGGGAGTCCCGGGGGCCCAGTACTTC. This chain joins TRBV13 and TRBJ2-5; 10 positions match TRBD2. V was clipped by 6 bases and J by 9 bases; unmatched bases: 22. Germline V lookup: CDR1 PRHDT, CDR2 FYEKMQ (reference sequence). The CDR3 is made up of 18 amino acids.

This sequence joins TRBV7-2 and TRBJ2-5; a possible D gene is TRBD2 (7 bases). The CDR3 extends over 17 amino acids. Germline V CDR1 and CDR2: SGHTA, FQGNSA. V shed 5 bases and J shed 4 bases, with 23 bases lying between them. CDR3 coding DNA: TGTGCCAGCAGCCCAGAGGGGGGCGGGAGAACGTCAGAGACCCAGTACTTC. This sequence encodes CASSPEGGGRTSETQYF.

There are many counts of this clonotype. The chain employs TRBV5-1 and TRBJ2-7; TRBD1 agrees at 8 bases. Germline loops: CDR1 SGHRS, CDR2 YFSETQ. The CDR3 is 15 amino acids. V was clipped by 0 bases and J by 2 bases; unmatched bases: 4. The chain's CDR3 is CASSLDGQGTYEQYF. In DNA, the CDR3 is TGCGCCAGCAGCTTGGACGGACAGGGCACCTACGAGCAGTACTTC.